This TCR beta chain appears in the sequencing data of a study of long-term antiretroviral therapy in people with HIV. The wider study: The oldest specimens predate the 2015 immediate-ART recommendation by about a decade.

The germline CDR1 and CDR2 sequences are SGHVS and FNYEAQ. This CDR3 is built from 17 residues. J gave up 0 bases and V 2 bases, and 4 bases lay outside the gene matches. Notes on this clone: Its antigen is undetermined.

Assay version v3.0 of immunoSEQ was used, and it was run at survey level. The repertoire was sequenced with immunoSEQ multiplex PCR; TCRdb's copy has only in-frame clones and lacks some. The sample holds about 28,000 clones, over 80% seen once. Findings and limits, study-wide: Clonal populations expanded prior to ART predominated within the repertoire at all time points.

This clonotype was obtained from a man aged 30 to 45 with HIV. The specimen comprised unsorted PBMCs, sampled roughly 2.7 years after starting antiretroviral therapy. V and J are TRBV7-6 and TRBJ2-3; 11 bases match TRBD2. Here the CDR3 DNA reads TGTGCCAGCAGCTTAATTCTAGCGGGAGGTAGCACAGATACGCAGTATTTT. The encoded protein is CASSLILAGGSTDTQYF.